These 24 T cell receptor beta chains were all obtained from the same sample, sequenced in a study of T cells after yellow fever vaccination. TCRdb reprocessed the 5' RACE reads with MiXCR, giving one entry per CDR3 protein. The table records 300,000 to 450,000 distinct CDR3 sequences, around 8.1% of them present only once. This material consisted of PBMCs, taken more than 35 days after the first yellow fever vaccination. The receptors come from a man younger than 30 who received the YFV17D yellow fever vaccine.

The V gene is TRBV7-2, the J gene TRBJ2-2, with 7 bases lining up with TRBD1. CDR1 SGHTA and CDR2 FQGNSA come from the germline V gene. V dropped 3 bases and J dropped 1; count of bases not matched to a gene: 2. The CDR3 spans 15 residues. The CDR3 nucleotides are TGTGCCAGCAGCTTGGGACAGTTGAACACCGGGGAGCTGTTTTTT. It yields the protein CASSLGQLNTGELFF.

The rearrangement joins TRBV7-4 to TRBJ2-3; the match to TRBD2 covers 9 bases. The CDR3 totals 16 residues. The V gene end was trimmed by 7 bases and the J gene end by 2 bases; junction bases not matched to a gene: 10. In germline, CDR1 is SGHVT, CDR2 SQSDAQ. The CDR3 nucleotides read TGTGCCAGCAACCACCAGCGGGGGGTGTTCACAGATACGCAGTATTTT. Its translation is CASNHQRGVFTDTQYF.

This clonotype was seen a handful of times. The chain carries TRBV28 and TRBJ2-5; TRBD2 matches 8 bases. From germline, CDR1 is MDHEN and CDR2 SYDVKM. This CDR3 is 13 amino acids long. V lost 8 bases and J lost 0; bases outside the gene matches: 2. The CDR3 loop reads CASRGGHQETQYF. Written as DNA, the CDR3 is TGTGCCAGCCGGGGGGGGCACCAAGAGACCCAGTACTTC.

The sample holds a few counts of this clonotype. The gene calls are TRBV6-2 or TRBV6-3 and TRBJ2-3; 7 bases are a match to TRBD2. Germline V gives CDR1 MNHEY, CDR2 SVGEGT. CDR3 length equals 14 residues. V shed 6 bases and J 6 bases; nucleotides not matched to a gene: 9. CDR3 sequence: CASSHTSVPDTQYF. The CDR3 nucleotides are TGTGCCAGCAGCCATACTAGCGTTCCCGATACGCAGTATTTT.

This clonotype has more than one count but fewer than ten. This CDR3 is CASSQGAGASYGYTF. DNA for the CDR3: TGCGCCAGCAGCCAAGGAGCAGGAGCCAGCTATGGCTACACCTTC. The chain is built from TRBV4-3 and TRBJ1-2; D is undetermined. The germline V gene encodes CDR1 LGHNA and CDR2 YSLEER. The V end lost 1 base, the J end lost 4 bases, and 13 bases lay between the germline ends. The CDR3 contains 15 residues.

The J gene is TRBJ2-7, the V gene TRBV7-9; D is unresolved. Germline V gene lookup returns CDR1 SEHNR and CDR2 FQNEAQ (reference sequence). V was trimmed by 9 bases and J by 3 bases, leaving 21 bases between them. This CDR3 comprises 15 residues. The CDR3 nucleotides read TGTGCCAGGAGCCTCGGGCTCGGCTGCTTCTACGAGCAGTACTTC. Protein product: CARSLGLGCFYEQYF.

J is TRBJ2-1 and V is TRBV15; 13 nucleotides line up with TRBD2. Germline CDR1 LNHNV, CDR2 YYDKDF (reference sequence). Germline trimming cut 1 base from V and 0 bases from J; bases unmatched to any gene: 6. CDR3 length: 19 amino acids. The CDR3 sequence: CATSRVGLAGMSSYNEQFF. The CDR3 DNA follows: TGTGCCACCAGCAGAGTGGGACTAGCGGGGATGAGCTCCTACAATGAGCAGTTCTTC. Combining the CDR3 with reference TRBV15 and TRBJ2-1 gives the whole variable domain DAMVIQNPRYQVTQFGKPVTLSCSQTLNHNVMYWYQQKSSQAPKLLFHYYDKDFNNEADTPDNFQSRRPNTSFCFLDIRSPGLGDTAMYLCATSRVGLAGMSSYNEQFFGPGTRLTVL.

V and J are TRBV28 and TRBJ2-7, with 11 bases lining up with TRBD1. Germline loops: CDR1 MDHEN, CDR2 SYDVKM. The CDR3 length is 13 residues. V lost 1 base to trimming and J lost 12 bases; unmatched junction nucleotides: 5. The CDR3 DNA reads as TGTGCCAGCAGTTTATCCGGGACAGGGGGACTGTACGTC. As protein: CASSLSGTGGLYV.

This clonotype has a count of ten or more. This sequence joins TRBV3-1 and TRBJ2-5, with 10 nucleotides matching TRBD1. There are 14 residues in the CDR3. Germline CDR1 reads LGHDT; CDR2 reads YNNKEL (reference sequence). V shed 4 bases and J 5 bases; nucleotides not matched to a gene: 4. CDR3 nucleotides: TGTGCCAGCAGCCGCGGGACAGGGGACGAGACCCAGTACTTC. This translates into CASSRGTGDETQYF.

This clonotype showed up just a few times. This chain joins TRBV7-2 and TRBJ2-5; 8 nucleotides align to TRBD2. This CDR3 is 15 amino acids long. V lost 5 bases and J lost 3; bases outside the gene matches: 8. Germline CDR1 SGHTA, CDR2 FQGNSA. CDR3 sequence reads: CASSLMGSGEETQYF. The CDR3 nucleotides read TGTGCCAGCAGCCTAATGGGTAGCGGGGAAGAGACCCAGTACTTC. The full variable domain, rest sourced from reference TRBV7-2 and TRBJ2-5, is GAGVSQSPSNKVTEKGKDVELRCDPISGHTALYWYRQSLGQGLEFLIYFQGNSAPDKSGLPSDRFSAERTGGSVSTLTIQRTQQEDSAVYLCASSLMGSGEETQYFGPGTRLLVL.

In its sample, this clonotype was seen once. The gene calls are TRBV4-2 and TRBJ2-7, with 11 nucleotides matching TRBD1. The CDR3 totals 13 residues. Germline CDR1 and CDR2: LGHNA and YNFKEQ. The V and J ends lost 3 bases and 6 bases, in that order; junction bases with no gene match: 1. The CDR3 sequence: CASSQDRGREQYV. CDR3 nucleotides: TGTGCCAGCAGCCAGGACAGGGGGCGCGAGCAGTACGTC.

Turning to this clonotype: A read error may explain this, as a much larger clone is one base away. The chain has TRBV7-6 and TRBJ2-2, with 7 bases identical to TRBD1. The CDR3 has 20 residues. Germline CDR1 is SGHVS and CDR2 is FNYEAQ. The CDR3 nucleotides read TGTGTCAGCAGCTTTTTCTTGACAGGGAAGCTCCAAAGAAACACCGGGGAGCTGTTTTTT. Translated, it gives CVSSFFLTGKLQRNTGELFF.

This clonotype was seen only a few times. The J gene is TRBJ2-1, the V gene TRBV2; 9 bases align to TRBD1. CDR3 length: 13 residues. Trimming at V came to 5 bases and at J to 8 bases, leaving 4 bases not matched to a gene. Germline V gives CDR1 SNHLY, CDR2 FYNNEI. The CDR3 loop reads CASSQTGGYEQFF. CDR3 nucleotide sequence: TGTGCCAGCAGTCAGACAGGGGGATATGAGCAGTTCTTC.

This chain connects TRBV20-1 to TRBJ2-1; 10 positions agree with TRBD1. After removal of 7 bases from V and 9 bases from J, the junction contained 15 bases not matched to a gene. Germline V gene data show CDR1 as DFQATT and CDR2 as SNEGSKA (reference sequence). This CDR3 is 15 amino acids long. CDR3 bases: TGCAGTGTCCCGGGATCGGGACAGGGGTTCACTGAGCAGTTCTTC. Protein sequence: CSVPGSGQGFTEQFF.

This chain connects TRBV11-2 to TRBJ2-1, with 11 bases aligning to TRBD2. V trimming: 6 bases; J trimming: 0 bases; junction bases outside the gene matches: 10. This CDR3 has 18 residues. Germline lookup yields CDR1 SGHAT and CDR2 FQNNGV. The DNA of the CDR3 is TGTGCCAGCAGACCCGGGCTAGCGGGGGGCAGCTCCTACAATGAGCAGTTCTTC. Translated, it gives CASRPGLAGGSSYNEQFF.

This clonotype was seen only a few times. This sequence joins TRBV29-1 and TRBJ2-2; 8 positions agree with TRBD1. With V trimmed by 6 bases and J by 0 bases, 3 bases remained unmatched. Germline CDR1 is SQVTM and CDR2 is ANQGSEA. The CDR3 is 14 amino acids. CDR3 sequence: CSVRQGPNTGELFF. Written as DNA, the CDR3 is TGCAGCGTGCGACAGGGGCCGAACACCGGGGAGCTGTTTTTT.

The V call is TRBV4-2, the J call TRBJ1-2; D possibly corresponds to TRBD1 (5 bases). Trimming removed 1 base at V and 0 bases at J, with 9 bases between. In germline, CDR1 is LGHNA, CDR2 YNFKEQ. This CDR3 comprises 15 residues. This CDR3 is CASSQGDRANYGYTF. The DNA for the CDR3 is TGTGCCAGCAGCCAAGGCGACAGAGCTAACTATGGCTACACCTTC.

This clonotype was found a few times. This chain joins TRBV29-1 and TRBJ2-4, with TRBD1 as a possible D gene (5 bases). There are 14 residues in the CDR3. V dropped 7 bases and J dropped 2 bases, with 15 bases sitting between them. The germline V gene encodes CDR1 SQVTM and CDR2 ANQGSEA. CDR3 bases: TGCAGCGGCAGACCCCAGGGAACCAAAAACATTCAGTACTTC. It translates to CSGRPQGTKNIQYF.

In this sample, this clonotype turned up a few times. As DNA, the CDR3 is TGTGCCAGCAGTTCACAGGGAGGGGGATACGAGCAGTACTTC. The encoded protein is CASSSQGGGYEQYF. This rearrangement joins TRBV28 to TRBJ2-7; possibly TRBD2 for D (7 bases). The germline V gene has CDR1 MDHEN and CDR2 SYDVKM. The CDR3 is 14 residues long. Between the trimmed V and J ends, which lost 4 bases and 4 bases, there was a span of 14 bases.

This clonotype was seen more than once but under ten times. The chain employs TRBV19 and TRBJ2-3; TRBD2 matches at 8 bases. V shed 5 bases and J 3 bases; nucleotides not matched to a gene: 4. CDR3 size: 14 residues. CDR1 is LNHDA, CDR2 SQIVND, per germline (reference sequence). The CDR3 DNA sequence: TGTGCCAGTAGTTCCCGGGGGGGAACAGATACGCAGTATTTT. It yields the protein CASSSRGGTDTQYF.

J is TRBJ2-7 and V is TRBV5-1, with TRBD2 identical over 11 bases. The CDR3 extends over 16 amino acids. V was pared by 4 bases and J by 7 bases, with 13 bases of the junction left unmatched. Germline CDR1 SGHRS, CDR2 YFSETQ. In nucleotides, the CDR3 is TGCGCCAGCAGCGCTTTAACTAGCGGGGGCATGAAGGAGCAGTACTTC. Its protein product is CASSALTSGGMKEQYF.

This clonotype was recorded at least ten times. The V gene is TRBV10-3, the J gene TRBJ1-2; tentatively, D is TRBD1 (6 bases). This CDR3 is built from 16 residues. V was pared by 4 bases and J by 0 bases, with 15 bases between. Germline V gene data show CDR1 as ENHRY and CDR2 as SYGVKD. The DNA of the CDR3 is TGTGCCATCAGTGGGACCCGGGACACTTCTAACTATGGCTACACCTTC. Translation: CAISGTRDTSNYGYTF.

This clonotype showed up just a few times. The CDR3 region is CASSSSGRRKNSPLHF. The CDR3 bases are TGTGCCAGCAGCTCTTCCGGACGGCGTAAAAATTCACCCCTCCACTTT. The chain uses TRBV7-9 and TRBJ1-6; no reliable D call. V gave up 4 bases and J gave up 7 bases, with 17 bases separating them. CDR1 is SEHNR, CDR2 FQNEAQ, per germline (reference sequence). CDR3 length equals 16 residues.

The chain links TRBV12-3 or TRBV12-4 to TRBJ2-3; 8 nucleotides align to TRBD1. The CDR3 is 15 residues long. Unmatched junction bases numbered 9, after V lost 6 bases and J lost 4 bases. The CDR3 here is CASSLDRGGSDTQYF. The CDR3 nucleotides read TGTGCCAGCAGCCTAGACAGGGGAGGATCAGATACGCAGTATTTT.